This T cell receptor (beta chain) stems from a study of blood T cell repertoires in COVID-19. About the study: The United States, Italy and Spain supplied acute and convalescent COVID-19 samples. PBMCs, B-cell-depleted T cells, or T cells provided the cDNA or gDNA that made up the material.

This CDR3 has 13 residues. Germline lookup yields CDR1 SQVTM and CDR2 ANQGSEA. V gave up 4 bases and J gave up 1 base, with 10 bases separating them. Per the study methods: Counts of nucleated cells, estimated from reference gene primer amplification, were obtained. The table came from immunoSEQ multiplex PCR; TCRdb's copy has only in-frame clones and leaves some out. Clonal size and the V and J genes are those of that table, whereas D and trimming came from the DNA. Of about 45,000 clones in the sample, 84% were seen once. V is TRBV29-1 and J is TRBJ2-5; tentative D call: TRBD1 (5 bases). Material for sequencing was peripheral blood. This TCR came from a human donor in a cohort sampled during active COVID-19. The CDR3 reads CSVVGHAQETQYF. CDR3 coding DNA: TGCAGCGTTGTAGGACACGCCCAAGAGACCCAGTACTTC.